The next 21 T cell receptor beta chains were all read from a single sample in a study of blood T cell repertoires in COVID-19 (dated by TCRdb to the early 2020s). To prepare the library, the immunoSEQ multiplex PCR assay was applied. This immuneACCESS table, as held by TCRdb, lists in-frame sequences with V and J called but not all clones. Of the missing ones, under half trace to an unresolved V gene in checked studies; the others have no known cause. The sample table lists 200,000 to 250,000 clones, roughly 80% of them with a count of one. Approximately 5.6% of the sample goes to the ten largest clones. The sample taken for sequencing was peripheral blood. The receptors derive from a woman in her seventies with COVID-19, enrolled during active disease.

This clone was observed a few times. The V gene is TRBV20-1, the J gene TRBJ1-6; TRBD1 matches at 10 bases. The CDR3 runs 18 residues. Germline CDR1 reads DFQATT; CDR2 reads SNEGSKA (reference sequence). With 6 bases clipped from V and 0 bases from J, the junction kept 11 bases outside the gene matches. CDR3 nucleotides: TGCAGTGCCAGTCCCGGGACAGGGGCGAGCTCCTATAATTCACCCCTCCACTTT. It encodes CSASPGTGASSYNSPLHF.

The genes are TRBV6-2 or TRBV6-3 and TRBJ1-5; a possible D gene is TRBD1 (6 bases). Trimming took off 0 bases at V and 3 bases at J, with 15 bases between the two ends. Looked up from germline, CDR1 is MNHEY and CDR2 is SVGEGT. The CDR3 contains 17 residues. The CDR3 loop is CASSYSMGGGDNQPQHF. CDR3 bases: TGTGCCAGCAGTTACTCGATGGGGGGGGGCGACAATCAGCCCCAGCATTTT.

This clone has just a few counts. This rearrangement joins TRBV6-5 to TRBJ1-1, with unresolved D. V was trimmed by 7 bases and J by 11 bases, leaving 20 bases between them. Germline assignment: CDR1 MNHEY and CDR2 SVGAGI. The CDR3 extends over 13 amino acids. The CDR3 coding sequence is TGTGCCAGCACCAAGAGTACTGCGGGGAGGGCTTTCTTT. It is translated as CASTKSTAGRAFF.

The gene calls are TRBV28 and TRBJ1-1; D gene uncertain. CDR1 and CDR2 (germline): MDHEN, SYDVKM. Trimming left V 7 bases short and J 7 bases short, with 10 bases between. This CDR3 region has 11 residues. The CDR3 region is CASKSHSEAFF. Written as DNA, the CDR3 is TGTGCCAGCAAGTCGCACAGTGAAGCTTTCTTT.

CDR3 sequence: CASSPGTSGATGELFF. DNA of the CDR3: TGCGCCAGCAGCCCCGGGACTAGCGGAGCTACCGGGGAGCTGTTTTTT. This chain joins TRBV5-1 and TRBJ2-2; 11 bases agree with TRBD2. The CDR3 runs 16 residues. With 4 bases clipped from V and 5 bases from J, the junction kept 7 bases outside the gene matches. Germline V CDR1 and CDR2: SGHRS, YFSETQ.

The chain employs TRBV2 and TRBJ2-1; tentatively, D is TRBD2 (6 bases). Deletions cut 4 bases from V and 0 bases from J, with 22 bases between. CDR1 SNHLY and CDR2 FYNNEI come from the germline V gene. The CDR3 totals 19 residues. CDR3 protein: CASSGDLPGAGSSYNEQFF. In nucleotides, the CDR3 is TGTGCCAGCAGTGGGGATCTCCCGGGAGCGGGTAGCTCCTACAATGAGCAGTTCTTC.

The CDR3 DNA is TGTGCCAGCAGCTTGGCCACAGGGATTAACTATGGCTACACCTTC. It is translated as CASSLATGINYGYTF. This chain uses TRBV5-5 with TRBJ1-2, with a tentative D call TRBD1 (6 bases). In germline, CDR1 is SGHKS, CDR2 YYEKEE (reference sequence). The CDR3 consists of 15 residues. V shed 0 bases and J shed 1 base, with 10 bases lying between them.

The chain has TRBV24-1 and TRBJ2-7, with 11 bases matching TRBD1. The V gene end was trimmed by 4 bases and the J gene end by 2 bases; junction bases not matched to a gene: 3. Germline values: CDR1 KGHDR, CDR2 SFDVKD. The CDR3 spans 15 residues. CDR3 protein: CATSDRGQGAYEQYF. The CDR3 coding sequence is TGTGCCACCAGTGACCGGGGACAGGGGGCCTACGAGCAGTACTTC.

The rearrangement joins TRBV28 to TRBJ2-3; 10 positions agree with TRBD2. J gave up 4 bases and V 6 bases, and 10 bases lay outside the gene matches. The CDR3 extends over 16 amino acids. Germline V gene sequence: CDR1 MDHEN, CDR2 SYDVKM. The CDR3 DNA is TGTGCCAGCAGGATTGGTCTAGCGGGAGCATCAGATACGCAGTATTTT. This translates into CASRIGLAGASDTQYF.

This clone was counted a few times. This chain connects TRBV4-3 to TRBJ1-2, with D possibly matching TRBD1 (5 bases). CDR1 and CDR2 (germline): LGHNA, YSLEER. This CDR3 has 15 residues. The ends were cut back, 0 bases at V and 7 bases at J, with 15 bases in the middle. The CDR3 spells CASSQDLGREAGYTF. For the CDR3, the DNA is TGCGCCAGCAGCCAAGATTTGGGCAGGGAGGCTGGCTACACCTTC.

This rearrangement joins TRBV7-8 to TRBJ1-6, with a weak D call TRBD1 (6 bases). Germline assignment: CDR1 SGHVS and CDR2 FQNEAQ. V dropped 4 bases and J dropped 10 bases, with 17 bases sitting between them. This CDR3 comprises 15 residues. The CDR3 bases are TGTGCCAGCAGCTCTCGGGACAAAGGGGACTCACCCCTCCACTTT. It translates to CASSSRDKGDSPLHF.

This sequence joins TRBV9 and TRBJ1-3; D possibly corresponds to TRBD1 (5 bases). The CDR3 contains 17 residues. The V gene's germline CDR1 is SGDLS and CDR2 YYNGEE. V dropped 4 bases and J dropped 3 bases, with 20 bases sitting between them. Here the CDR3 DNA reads TGTGCCAGCAGCCCCCAGCTTAAGGGGCGAGATGGAAACACCATATATTTT. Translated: CASSPQLKGRDGNTIYF.

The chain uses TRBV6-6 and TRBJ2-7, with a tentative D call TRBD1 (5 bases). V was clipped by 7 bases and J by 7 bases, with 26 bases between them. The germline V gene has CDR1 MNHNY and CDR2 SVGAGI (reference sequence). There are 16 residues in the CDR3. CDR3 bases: TGTGCCAGCACCCTACCGGAAAAAAGGGGCGAACGAGAGCAGTACTTC. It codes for CASTLPEKRGEREQYF.

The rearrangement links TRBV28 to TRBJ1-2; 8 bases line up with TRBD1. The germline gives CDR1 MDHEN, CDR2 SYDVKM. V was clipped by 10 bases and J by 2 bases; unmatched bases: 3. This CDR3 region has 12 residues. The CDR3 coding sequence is TGTGCCATCTGGACAGGGAACTATGGCTACACCTTC. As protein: CAIWTGNYGYTF.

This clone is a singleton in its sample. In DNA, the CDR3 is TGTGCCAGCAGCTCGACAGGGGGCGCTTTTGCGCAGTATTTT. Residues: CASSSTGGAFAQYF. The chain links TRBV7-9 to TRBJ2-3; the match to TRBD1 covers 10 bases. This CDR3 has 14 residues. CDR1 is SEHNR and CDR2 is FQNEAQ in the germline V gene (reference sequence). Trimming cost V 4 bases and J 10 bases; bases outside gene matches: 8.

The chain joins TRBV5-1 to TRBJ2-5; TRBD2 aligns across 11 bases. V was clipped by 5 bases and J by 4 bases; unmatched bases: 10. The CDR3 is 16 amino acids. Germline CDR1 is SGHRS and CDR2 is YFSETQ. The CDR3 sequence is CASSRDVAGGRETQYF. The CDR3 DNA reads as TGCGCCAGCAGTAGGGATGTAGCGGGAGGGCGAGAGACCCAGTACTTC.

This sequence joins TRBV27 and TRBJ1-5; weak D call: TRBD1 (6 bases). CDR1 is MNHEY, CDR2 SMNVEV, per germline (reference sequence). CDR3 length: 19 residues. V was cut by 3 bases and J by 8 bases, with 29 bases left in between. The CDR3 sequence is CASSFVGGTGKVPIKPQHF. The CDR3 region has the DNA TGTGCCAGCAGTTTTGTTGGCGGCACAGGGAAAGTCCCCATCAAGCCCCAGCATTTT.

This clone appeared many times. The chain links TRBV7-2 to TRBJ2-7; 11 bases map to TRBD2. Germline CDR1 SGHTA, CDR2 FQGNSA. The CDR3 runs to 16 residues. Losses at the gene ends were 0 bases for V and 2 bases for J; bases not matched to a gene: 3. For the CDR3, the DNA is TGTGCCAGCAGCTTAGCGACTAGCGGGGTAACCTACGAGCAGTACTTC. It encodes CASSLATSGVTYEQYF.

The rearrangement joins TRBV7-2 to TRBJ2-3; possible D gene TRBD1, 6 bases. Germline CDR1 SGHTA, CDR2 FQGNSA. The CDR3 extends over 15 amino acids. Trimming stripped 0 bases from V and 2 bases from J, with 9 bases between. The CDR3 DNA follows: TGTGCCAGCAGCTTAGCCCCGGGACACACAGATACGCAGTATTTT. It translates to CASSLAPGHTDTQYF.

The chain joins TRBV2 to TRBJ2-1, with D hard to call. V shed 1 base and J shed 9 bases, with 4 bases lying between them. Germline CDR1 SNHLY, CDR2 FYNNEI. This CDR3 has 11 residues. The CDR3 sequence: CASSEGIEQFF. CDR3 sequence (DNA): TGTGCCAGCAGTGAAGGTATTGAGCAGTTCTTC.

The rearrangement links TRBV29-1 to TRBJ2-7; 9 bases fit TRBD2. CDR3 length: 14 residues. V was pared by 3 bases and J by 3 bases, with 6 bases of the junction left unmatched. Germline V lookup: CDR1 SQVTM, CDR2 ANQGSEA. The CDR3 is CSVDLKAGGYEQYF. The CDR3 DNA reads TGCAGCGTTGACTTAAAAGCGGGAGGCTACGAGCAGTACTTC.